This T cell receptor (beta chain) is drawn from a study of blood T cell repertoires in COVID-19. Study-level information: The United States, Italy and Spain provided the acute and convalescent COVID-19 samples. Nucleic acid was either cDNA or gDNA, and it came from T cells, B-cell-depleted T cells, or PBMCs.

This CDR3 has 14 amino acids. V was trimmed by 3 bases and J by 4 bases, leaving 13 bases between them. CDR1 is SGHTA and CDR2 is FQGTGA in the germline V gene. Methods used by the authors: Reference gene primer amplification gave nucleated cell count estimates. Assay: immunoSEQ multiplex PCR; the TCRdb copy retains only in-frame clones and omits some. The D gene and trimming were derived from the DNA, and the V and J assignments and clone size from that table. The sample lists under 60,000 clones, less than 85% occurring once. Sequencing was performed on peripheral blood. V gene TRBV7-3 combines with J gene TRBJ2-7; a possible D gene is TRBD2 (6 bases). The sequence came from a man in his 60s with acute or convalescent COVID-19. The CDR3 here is CASSLAGRGYEQYF. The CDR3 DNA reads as TGTGCCAGCAGCTTGGCGGGGCGCGGGTACGAGCAGTACTTC.